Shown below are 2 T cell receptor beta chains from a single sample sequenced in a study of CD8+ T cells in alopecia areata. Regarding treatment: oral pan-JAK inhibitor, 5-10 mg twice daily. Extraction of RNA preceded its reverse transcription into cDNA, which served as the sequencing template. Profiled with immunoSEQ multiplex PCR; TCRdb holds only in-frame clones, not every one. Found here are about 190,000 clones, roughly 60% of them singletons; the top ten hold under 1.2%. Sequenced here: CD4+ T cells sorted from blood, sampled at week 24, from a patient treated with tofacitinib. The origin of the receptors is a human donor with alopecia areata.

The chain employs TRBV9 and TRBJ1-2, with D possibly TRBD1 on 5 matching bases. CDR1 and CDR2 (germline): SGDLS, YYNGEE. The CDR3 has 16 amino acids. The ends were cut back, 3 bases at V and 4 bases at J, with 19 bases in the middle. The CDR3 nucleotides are TGTGCCAGCAGCGATGGAGGGGCGCAGGGTACCTATGGCTACACCTTC. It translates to CASSDGGAQGTYGYTF.

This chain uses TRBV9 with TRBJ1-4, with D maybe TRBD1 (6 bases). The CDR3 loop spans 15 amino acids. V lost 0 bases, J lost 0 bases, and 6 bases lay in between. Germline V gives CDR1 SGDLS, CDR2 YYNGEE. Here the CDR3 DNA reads TGTGCCAGCAGCGTAGGGACAGCAACTAATGAAAAACTGTTTTTT. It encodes CASSVGTATNEKLFF.